This is a list of T cell receptor beta chains from one sample in a study of T cells in narcolepsy. The table came from immunoSEQ multiplex PCR; TCRdb's copy has only in-frame clones and leaves some out. This sample yields more than 30,000 clones, of which roughly 80% are seen a single time; 0.5% to 0.85% belongs to the top ten. Sequenced material: memory (CD45RA-) CD4+ T cells from blood. These receptors were obtained from a human donor in good health. Each CDR3 is given with its conserved first and last residue. Each record gives: V gene, D gene, clone size, J gene, CDR3 protein, CDR3 DNA. D genes are given only for firm matches. Only part of the rows carry a size: once, few, many, or a class if the clone is expanded.

v_gene: TRBV7-9; d_gene: -; abundance: -; j_gene: TRBJ2-5; CDR3aa: CASSSLRDSGPQETQYF; CDR3nt: TGTGCCAGCAGCTCCCTCAGGGATTCCGGCCCCCAAGAGACCCAGTACTTC
v_gene: TRBV7-2; d_gene: -; abundance: once; j_gene: TRBJ1-1; CDR3aa: CASSFWRNTEAFF; CDR3nt: TGTGCCAGCAGCTTTTGGCGGAACACTGAAGCTTTCTTT
v_gene: TRBV11-2; d_gene: -; abundance: -; j_gene: TRBJ1-1; CDR3aa: CASSLTVGAYTEAFF; CDR3nt: TGTGCCAGCAGCTTAACCGTCGGGGCGTACACTGAAGCTTTCTTT
v_gene: TRBV27; d_gene: TRBD1; abundance: -; j_gene: TRBJ2-6; CDR3aa: CASSGQLANVLTF; CDR3nt: TGTGCCAGCTCGGGACAGTTGGCCAACGTCCTGACTTTC
v_gene: TRBV7-8; d_gene: TRBD1; abundance: few; j_gene: TRBJ1-1; CDR3aa: CASSLGTANTEAFF; CDR3nt: TGTGCCAGCAGCCTAGGGACAGCTAACACTGAAGCTTTCTTT
v_gene: TRBV5-4; d_gene: TRBD1; abundance: -; j_gene: TRBJ2-1; CDR3aa: CASSGGQVSYNEQFF; CDR3nt: TGTGCCAGCAGCGGAGGACAGGTTTCCTACAATGAGCAGTTCTTC
v_gene: TRBV7-6; d_gene: -; abundance: few; j_gene: TRBJ1-3; CDR3aa: CASSLRVQGAGNTIYF; CDR3nt: TGTGCCAGCAGCCTTAGAGTGCAGGGTGCTGGAAACACCATATATTTT
v_gene: TRBV15; d_gene: -; abundance: -; j_gene: TRBJ1-4; CDR3aa: CATSRGNEKLFF; CDR3nt: TGTGCCACCAGCAGAGGAAATGAAAAACTGTTTTTT
v_gene: TRBV6-1; d_gene: -; abundance: -; j_gene: TRBJ2-5; CDR3aa: CASSEGGLYQETQYF; CDR3nt: TGTGCCAGCAGTGAAGGGGGATTGTACCAAGAGACCCAGTACTTC
v_gene: TRBV18; d_gene: TRBD1; abundance: -; j_gene: TRBJ1-1; CDR3aa: CASSRTGLDTEAFF; CDR3nt: TGTGCCAGCTCGCGGACAGGGTTGGACACTGAAGCTTTCTTT
v_gene: TRBV27; d_gene: TRBD1; abundance: -; j_gene: TRBJ1-4; CDR3aa: CASSLIRGTGEVYEKLFF; CDR3nt: TGTGCCAGCAGTTTAATTAGGGGTACAGGGGAAGTGTATGAAAAACTGTTTTTT
v_gene: TRBV28; d_gene: TRBD1; abundance: once; j_gene: TRBJ1-1; CDR3aa: CASSRGTGEAFF; CDR3nt: TGTGCCAGCAGCCGAGGGACAGGGGAAGCTTTCTTT
v_gene: TRBV7-9; d_gene: -; abundance: -; j_gene: TRBJ1-2; CDR3aa: CASSLDGPGEDHGYTF; CDR3nt: TGTGCCAGCAGCTTAGATGGGCCAGGGGAGGATCATGGCTACACCTTC
v_gene: TRBV9; d_gene: TRBD2; abundance: -; j_gene: TRBJ2-3; CDR3aa: CASSVEWGGGTDTQYF; CDR3nt: TGTGCCAGCAGCGTAGAATGGGGGGGAGGCACAGATACGCAGTATTTT
v_gene: TRBV30; d_gene: -; abundance: -; j_gene: TRBJ2-3; CDR3aa: CAWSGLFSTDTQYF; CDR3nt: TGTGCCTGGTCGGGACTGTTTAGCACAGATACGCAGTATTTT
v_gene: TRBV6-5; d_gene: TRBD1; abundance: -; j_gene: TRBJ1-4; CDR3aa: CASSNRGATNEKLFF; CDR3nt: TGTGCCAGCAGCAACAGGGGCGCAACTAATGAAAAACTGTTTTTT
v_gene: TRBV6-1; d_gene: -; abundance: -; j_gene: TRBJ1-5; CDR3aa: CASSGVVSNQPQHF; CDR3nt: TGTGCCAGCAGTGGAGTCGTGAGCAATCAGCCCCAGCATTTT
v_gene: TRBV28; d_gene: -; abundance: -; j_gene: TRBJ1-1; CDR3aa: CASKARVSSEAFF; CDR3nt: TGTGCCAGCAAGGCCAGGGTTTCGTCTGAAGCTTTCTTT
v_gene: TRBV7-6; d_gene: -; abundance: -; j_gene: TRBJ2-2; CDR3aa: CASSQALSTGELFF; CDR3nt: TGTGCCAGCAGCCAGGCGTTGAGTACCGGGGAGCTGTTTTTT
v_gene: TRBV30; d_gene: -; abundance: once; j_gene: TRBJ2-1; CDR3aa: CAWSVHSYNEQFF; CDR3nt: TGTGCCTGGAGTGTACACTCCTACAATGAGCAGTTCTTC
v_gene: TRBV14; d_gene: TRBD1; abundance: -; j_gene: TRBJ2-6; CDR3aa: CASSQDFRTGTSSGANVLTF; CDR3nt: TGTGCCAGCAGCCAAGATTTTAGGACAGGGACTTCTTCTGGGGCCAACGTCCTGACTTTC
v_gene: TRBV19; d_gene: -; abundance: -; j_gene: TRBJ1-1; CDR3aa: CASGTTGRPEAFF; CDR3nt: TGTGCCAGTGGAACCACAGGGAGACCTGAAGCTTTCTTT
v_gene: TRBV6-5; d_gene: -; abundance: -; j_gene: TRBJ2-5; CDR3aa: CASRKTADQETQYF; CDR3nt: TGTGCCAGCAGAAAAACAGCGGATCAAGAGACCCAGTACTTC
v_gene: TRBV28; d_gene: -; abundance: -; j_gene: TRBJ1-2; CDR3aa: CASRIGRGRGYGYTF; CDR3nt: TGTGCCAGCAGAATAGGCAGGGGCCGAGGCTATGGCTACACCTTC
v_gene: TRBV19; d_gene: TRBD1; abundance: -; j_gene: TRBJ1-1; CDR3aa: CASGDSEAFF; CDR3nt: TGTGCCAGTGGGGACAGTGAAGCTTTCTTT
v_gene: TRBV7-2; d_gene: TRBD2; abundance: -; j_gene: TRBJ2-7; CDR3aa: CASSTRLAGTFYEQYF; CDR3nt: TGTGCCAGCAGCACCCGACTAGCGGGGACATTTTACGAGCAGTACTTC